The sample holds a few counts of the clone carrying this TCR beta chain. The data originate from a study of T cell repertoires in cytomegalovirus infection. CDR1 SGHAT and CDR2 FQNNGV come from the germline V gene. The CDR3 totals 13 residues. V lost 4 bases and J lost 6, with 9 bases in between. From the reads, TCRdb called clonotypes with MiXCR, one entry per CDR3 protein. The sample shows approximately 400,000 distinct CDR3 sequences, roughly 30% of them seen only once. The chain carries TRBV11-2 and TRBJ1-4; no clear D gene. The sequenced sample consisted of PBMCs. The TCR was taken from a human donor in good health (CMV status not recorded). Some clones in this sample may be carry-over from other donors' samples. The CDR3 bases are TGTGCCAGCAGCTATCGTTTAGATGAAAAACTGTTTTTT. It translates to CASSYRLDEKLFF.